This TCR beta chain came from a study of blood T cell repertoires in COVID-19. Study at large: Donors in the United States, Italy and Spain gave samples during acute or convalescent COVID-19. Nucleic acid was either cDNA or gDNA, and it came from T cells, B-cell-depleted T cells, or PBMCs.

Participants came from fewer than 25 US areas, aged about 18 to 100 years. Authors' methods: Amplification from reference gene primers served as the basis for estimated nucleated cell counts. The repertoire was sequenced with immunoSEQ multiplex PCR; TCRdb's copy has only in-frame clones and lacks some. That table supplies the V and J calls and clone size; D and trimming were determined from the DNA. The repertoire holds more than 200,000 clones, about nine tenths seen once, with 7.2% in the top ten. Germline CDR1 and CDR2: MNHNS and SASEGT. The germline V and J ends were trimmed by 0 bases and 7 bases, with 13 bases remaining between them. This CDR3 is built from 15 residues. This clone came up once.

The rearrangement joins TRBV6-1 to TRBJ1-3; D gene ambiguous. Sequenced input: PBMCs or T cells enriched from blood (not recorded which). This sequence originates from a man aged 25-45 years in a cohort exposed to, infected with or recovered from COVID-19 (not recorded which). The CDR3 DNA sequence: TGTGCCAGCAGTGAAGCACGGGGAGGCGGGAACACCATATATTTT. The encoded protein is CASSEARGGGNTIYF.